The rows below give T cell receptor beta chains drawn from one sample of a study of shared clonotypes between healthy human individuals. Using immunoSEQ multiplex PCR, the repertoire was profiled, and TCRdb retains in-frame clones only, with some absent. Found here are around 88,000 clones, 68% of them singletons; the top ten hold roughly 49%. The sample was memory CD8+ T cells sorted from blood. All receptors come from a man aged 25-45 years in good health. Each CDR3 is given with its conserved first and last residue. D genes are given only for firm matches. The size field is filled for only some rows; it gives once, few, many or a size class.

.	TRBJ2-3	TRBV2	.	CASSDSLGFTDTQYF	TGTGCCAGCAGTGATAGTTTGGGGTTCACAGATACGCAGTATTTT
.	TRBJ2-3	TRBV6-6	few	CASSPLSGLDTQYF	TGTGCCAGCAGCCCCCTTTCGGGGTTGGATACGCAGTATTTT
.	TRBJ2-3	TRBV19	.	CASRGLATSTDTQYF	TGTGCCAGTAGGGGGCTAGCGACCAGCACAGATACGCAGTATTTT
.	TRBJ2-7	TRBV5-1	many	CASSLVGGEQYF	TGCGCCAGCAGCTTAGTCGGAGGGGAGCAGTACTTC
TRBD2	TRBJ2-7	TRBV4-1	.	CASSQGNSGRVSEQYF	TGCGCCAGCAGCCAAGGAAATAGCGGGAGGGTTAGCGAGCAGTACTTC
TRBD1	TRBJ2-7	TRBV7-6	.	CASRGDRDYEQYF	TGTGCCAGCAGGGGGGACAGGGACTACGAGCAGTACTTC
.	TRBJ2-1	TRBV6-4	many	CASSDSSNMEQFF	TGTGCCAGCAGTGACTCGTCTAATATGGAGCAGTTCTTC
.	TRBJ2-5	TRBV7-4	.	CASSLLTSTETQYF	TGTGCCAGCAGCTTACTGACAAGCACGGAGACCCAGTACTTC
.	TRBJ2-4	TRBV6-5	.	CASSYSTAVDIQYF	TGTGCCAGCAGTTACTCGACGGCCGTAGACATTCAGTACTTC
TRBD2	TRBJ2-3	TRBV4-2	.	CASSSLLAGEGADTQYF	TGTGCCAGCAGCTCATTACTAGCGGGAGAAGGTGCAGATACGCAGTATTTT
TRBD1	TRBJ2-5	TRBV25-1	.	CASSAGTGGRGEAQYF	TGTGCCAGCAGTGCCGGGACAGGGGGCAGGGGGGAGGCCCAGTACTTC
TRBD1	TRBJ2-1	TRBV20-1	.	CSARDRVFQFF	TGCAGTGCTAGGGACAGGGTATTTCAGTTCTTC
.	TRBJ2-6	TRBV9	once	CASSVPPGKDYSGANVLTF	TGTGCCAGCAGCGTACCCCCCGGGAAGGATTATTCTGGGGCCAACGTCCTGACTTTC
.	TRBJ1-4	TRBV28	.	CATGLLNREKLFF	TGTGCCACCGGTCTACTAAACAGGGAAAAACTGTTTTTT
.	TRBJ2-7	TRBV28	.	CASSLINYEQYF	TGTGCCAGCAGTCTAATCAATTACGAGCAGTACTTC
TRBD2	TRBJ2-1	TRBV4-1	.	CASSHRGLALNNEQFF	TGCGCCAGCAGCCATAGGGGACTAGCGCTAAACAATGAGCAGTTCTTC
.	TRBJ2-1	TRBV6-1	once	CASGRQEYNEQFF	TGTGCCAGCGGAAGACAGGAATACAATGAGCAGTTCTTC
.	TRBJ2-1	TRBV28	.	CASSDYSYNEQFF	TGTGCCAGCAGTGACTACTCCTACAATGAGCAGTTCTTC
TRBD1	TRBJ2-2	TRBV19	.	CASRTGLNTGELFF	TGTGCCAGTAGGACAGGGCTAAACACCGGGGAGCTGTTTTTT
.	TRBJ1-4	TRBV7-2	once	CASSLVGEIHEKLFF	TGTGCCAGCAGCTTAGTGGGGGAGATTCATGAAAAACTGTTTTTT
TRBD2	TRBJ2-1	TRBV27	many	CASRIAGFVNEQFF	TGTGCCAGTAGAATAGCGGGATTCGTCAATGAGCAGTTCTTC
TRBD2	TRBJ2-7	TRBV6-5	once	CASSYSSGSYYEQYF	TGTGCCAGCAGTTACTCAAGCGGGAGTTACTACGAGCAGTACTTC
.	TRBJ2-7	TRBV7-9	.	CASSAIRTNEQYF	TGTGCCAGCAGCGCCATCAGGACAAACGAGCAGTACTTC
.	TRBJ2-7	TRBV7-8	once	CASSLEVWGAPYEQYF	TGTGCCAGCAGCTTAGAGGTCTGGGGGGCACCCTACGAGCAGTACTTC
.	TRBJ2-5	TRBV5-1	.	CASSSPGTQYF	TGCGCCAGCAGCTCCCCAGGGACCCAGTACTTC
TRBD2	TRBJ2-7	TRBV6-5	few	CASSGTTYEQYF	TGTGCCAGCAGTGGGACTACATACGAGCAGTACTTC
.	TRBJ2-7	TRBV4-2	.	CASSLLLGYEQYF	TGTGCCAGCAGCTTATTGCTGGGGTACGAGCAGTACTTC
.	TRBJ2-7	TRBV25-1	.	CASSVPQGEGPYEQYF	TGTGCCAGCAGCGTCCCTCAGGGTGAGGGTCCATATGAGCAGTACTTC
.	TRBJ2-1	TRBV4-3	.	CASSHSTSNEQFF	TGCGCCAGCAGCCACTCGACTAGCAATGAGCAGTTCTTC
.	TRBJ2-2	TRBV11-2	.	CASSPYPSLPEGTGELFF	TGTGCCAGCAGCCCCTACCCTTCACTGCCCGAGGGTACCGGGGAGCTGTTTTTT
.	TRBJ2-1	TRBV27	.	CASSLSLSPYNEQFF	TGTGCCAGCAGTTTATCGTTGTCTCCCTACAATGAGCAGTTCTTC
.	TRBJ2-6	TRBV10-2	many	CASSGGAPGLGAGSASGANVLTF	TGCGCCAGCAGTGGTGGGGCACCGGGACTCGGGGCAGGGTCGGCTTCTGGGGCCAACGTCCTGACTTTC
TRBD2	TRBJ2-7	TRBV7-9	.	CASSFGPGTSGFSGEQYF	TGTGCCAGCAGCTTCGGACCCGGGACTAGCGGGTTTTCGGGCGAGCAGTACTTC
TRBD1	TRBJ2-1	TRBV7-8	.	CASSLAGTGAYNEQFF	TGTGCCAGCAGCTTGGCCGGGACAGGGGCGTACAATGAGCAGTTCTTC
.	TRBJ2-1	TRBV4-1	.	CASSQDMIEQFF	TGCGCCAGCAGCCAAGATATGATCGAGCAGTTCTTC
.	TRBJ2-7	TRBV10-3	few	CAIRGIGRSYEQYF	TGTGCCATCAGGGGGATAGGAAGATCCTACGAGCAGTACTTC
.	TRBJ1-3	TRBV4-3	.	CASSQEGISGNTIYF	TGCGCCAGCAGCCAAGAAGGGATCTCTGGAAACACCATATATTTT
.	TRBJ2-7	TRBV6-6	.	CASRTLGYEQYF	TGTGCCAGCAGGACCTTGGGCTACGAGCAGTACTTC
.	TRBJ2-1	TRBV9	.	CASSVSGRMDNEQFF	TGTGCCAGCAGCGTTTCCGGGAGAATGGACAATGAGCAGTTCTTC
.	TRBJ1-5	TRBV15	.	CATSMDSNQPQHF	TGTGCCACCAGCATGGATAGCAATCAGCCCCAGCATTTT
.	TRBJ2-3	TRBV7-3	.	CASSHRARDTDTQYF	TGTGCCAGCAGCCACAGGGCCCGGGACACAGATACGCAGTATTTT
TRBD2	TRBJ2-1	TRBV10-2	.	CASSESLAGGVYEQFF	TGCGCCAGCAGTGAATCTTTAGCGGGAGGGGTTTATGAGCAGTTCTTC
.	TRBJ2-7	TRBV4-3	.	CASSQSPLEYYEQYF	TGCGCCAGCAGCCAATCGCCTCTTGAGTACTACGAGCAGTACTTC
TRBD2	TRBJ2-3	TRBV27	.	CATRRLAGTTDTQYF	TGTGCCACCAGAAGACTAGCGGGAACCACAGATACGCAGTATTTT
.	TRBJ2-4	TRBV9	once	CASSARGPGENIQYF	TGTGCCAGCAGCGCCAGAGGCCCAGGGGAAAACATTCAGTACTTC
.	TRBJ2-7	TRBV28	.	CASSFPDRSPYEQYF	TGTGCCAGCAGTTTTCCCGACAGATCCCCCTACGAGCAGTACTTC
TRBD2	TRBJ2-7	TRBV5-1	.	CASSLTSGMTYEQYF	TGCGCCAGCAGCTTGACTAGCGGGATGACGTACGAGCAGTACTTC
.	TRBJ2-3	TRBV6-5	.	CASSRRELDTQYF	TGTGCCAGCAGCCGTCGGGAGTTAGATACGCAGTATTTT
.	TRBJ2-1	TRBV6-1	.	CASRDWSSYNEQFF	TGTGCCAGCAGGGACTGGAGCTCCTACAATGAGCAGTTCTTC
TRBD2	TRBJ2-2	TRBV9	.	CASSPRGVAGGTGELFF	TGTGCCAGCAGCCCCCGGGGGGTAGCGGGAGGTACCGGGGAGCTGTTTTTT